The 28 T cell receptor beta chains below all came from one sample that was sequenced in a study of shared clonotypes between healthy human individuals. Naive CD8 cells lacked CD45RO and underwent positive selection for CCR7, leaving out terminally differentiated effector memory CD45RA+ cells. The repertoire was sequenced with immunoSEQ multiplex PCR; TCRdb's copy has only in-frame clones and lacks some. The repertoire holds over 2,000,000 clones, with around 95% as singletons. Sequencing was performed on naive CD8+ T cells from PBMCs. All receptors derive from a man younger than 30 in good health. Some clones in this sample may be carry-over from other donors' samples.

The V and J genes are TRBV6-6 and TRBJ2-1; D uncertain. Trimming took 0 bases from V and 4 from J, leaving 7 bases between them. Per the germline V gene, CDR1 is MNHNY and CDR2 is SVGAGI (reference sequence). CDR3 length: 14 residues. CDR3 coding DNA: TGTGCCAGCAGTTACTCGAGAAATTACAATGAGCAGTTCTTC. It codes for CASSYSRNYNEQFF.

The chain joins TRBV9 to TRBJ1-4; D not resolved. Looked up from germline, CDR1 is SGDLS and CDR2 is YYNGEE. This CDR3 has 17 residues. V gave up 4 bases and J gave up 3 bases, with 19 bases separating them. CDR3 nucleotide sequence: TGTGCCAGCAGCCCCCGAGAGGGTGGACTTGCTAATGAAAAACTGTTTTTT. Protein product: CASSPREGGLANEKLFF.

This rearrangement joins TRBV5-1 to TRBJ2-7; a weak D match, TRBD1 (6 bases). Trimming stripped 4 bases from V and 3 bases from J, with 14 bases between. The CDR3 runs to 14 residues. Germline V gene lookup returns CDR1 SGHRS and CDR2 YFSETQ. The CDR3: CASSLGRGVYEQYF. CDR3 nucleotide sequence: TGCGCCAGCAGCCTGGGCAGGGGTGTCTACGAGCAGTACTTC.

This chain joins TRBV27 and TRBJ2-7; D could derive from TRBD1 or TRBD2 (5 bases each). The germline V and J ends were trimmed by 6 bases and 0 bases, with 18 bases remaining between them. CDR1 and CDR2 (germline): MNHEY, SMNVEV (reference sequence). This CDR3 contains 16 residues. This CDR3 is CASSRLRGGLSYEQYF. CDR3 in DNA: TGTGCCAGCAGCCGTCTCCGGGGCGGACTCTCCTACGAGCAGTACTTC.

This clone appeared once. The CDR3 is CASRNREDRETQYF. As DNA, the CDR3 is TGTGCCAGTAGGAACCGGGAAGATAGAGAGACCCAGTACTTC. The chain joins TRBV19 to TRBJ2-5; a possible D gene is TRBD2 (5 bases). Germline V gene sequence: CDR1 LNHDA, CDR2 SQIVND (reference sequence). V lost 6 bases, J lost 4 bases, and 15 bases lay in between. This CDR3 has 14 residues. The variable domain in full, with the rest retrieved from reference TRBV19 and TRBJ2-5, is DGGITQSPKYLFRKEGQNVTLSCEQNLNHDAMYWYRQDPGQGLRLIYYSQIVNDFQKGDIAEGYSVSREKKESFPLTVTSAQKNPTAFYLCASRNREDRETQYFGPGTRLLVL.

The chain links TRBV13 to TRBJ2-5; unclear D gene. Germline CDR1 reads PRHDT; CDR2 reads FYEKMQ (reference sequence). The CDR3 loop spans 15 amino acids. Trimming cost V 8 bases and J 2 bases, with 18 bases left between them. The CDR3 sequence: CASQARSAFQETQYF. Here the CDR3 DNA reads TGTGCCAGCCAGGCCAGAAGCGCGTTTCAAGAGACCCAGTACTTC.

The chain joins TRBV2 to TRBJ1-1; TRBD1 is a possible D gene (6 bases). Trimming left V 4 bases short and J 6 bases short, with 18 bases between. This CDR3 is 15 amino acids long. Germline V lookup: CDR1 SNHLY, CDR2 FYNNEI. This CDR3 is CASSGHRVLFAEAFF. CDR3 bases: TGTGCCAGCAGTGGTCACAGGGTTTTGTTCGCTGAAGCTTTCTTT.

This chain links TRBV19 with TRBJ2-7; D may be TRBD2 (6 bases). The CDR3 covers 14 residues. Looked up from germline, CDR1 is LNHDA and CDR2 is SQIVND (reference sequence). V was trimmed by 3 bases and J by 5 bases, leaving 14 bases between them. The chain's CDR3 is CASSMGGGIHEQYF. CDR3 nucleotides: TGTGCCAGTAGTATGGGCGGAGGGATCCACGAGCAGTACTTC. Together with reference TRBV19 and TRBJ2-7, the CDR3 gives the full variable domain: DGGITQSPKYLFRKEGQNVTLSCEQNLNHDAMYWYRQDPGQGLRLIYYSQIVNDFQKGDIAEGYSVSREKKESFPLTVTSAQKNPTAFYLCASSMGGGIHEQYFGPGTRLTVT.

This rearrangement joins TRBV7-3 to TRBJ2-5; D is unclear. Germline lookup yields CDR1 SGHTA and CDR2 FQGTGA. The ends were cut back, 2 bases at V and 4 bases at J, with 8 bases in the middle. This CDR3 spans 13 amino acids. CDR3 in amino acids: CASSLGLAETQYF. CDR3 nucleotide sequence: TGTGCCAGCAGCTTAGGCTTAGCAGAGACCCAGTACTTC.

The chain employs TRBV29-1 and TRBJ2-7; D may be TRBD1 (6 bases). Germline CDR1 SQVTM, CDR2 ANQGSEA. This CDR3 is 14 amino acids long. Between the trimmed V and J ends, which lost 0 bases and 4 bases, there was a span of 13 bases. The CDR3 DNA sequence: TGCAGCGTTGAAGATCGAGGGACACCATACGAGCAGTACTTC. Translated: CSVEDRGTPYEQYF.

The CDR3 sequence is CASSQDLRLAKNYEQYF. CDR3 nucleotide sequence: TGTGCCAGCAGCCAAGATTTGAGACTAGCGAAAAACTACGAGCAGTACTTC. J is TRBJ2-7 and V is TRBV4-2; 8 nucleotides agree with TRBD2. The CDR3 is 17 amino acids. Trimming took 0 bases from V and 3 from J; bases not matched to a gene: 10. Germline CDR1 is LGHNA and CDR2 is YNFKEQ.

This clone showed up just once. The chain links TRBV9 to TRBJ2-3; 11 bases agree with TRBD2. This CDR3 region has 16 residues. The ends lost 0 bases at V and 6 bases at J; junction bases unmatched: 6. Germline lookup yields CDR1 SGDLS and CDR2 YYNGEE. CDR3 in amino acids: CASSVGLAGPDDTQYF. CDR3 sequence (DNA): TGTGCCAGCAGCGTAGGACTAGCGGGACCTGACGATACGCAGTATTTT.

The chain joins TRBV4-1 to TRBJ1-6, with D possibly being TRBD1 (6 bases). Looked up from germline, CDR1 is MGHRA and CDR2 is YSYEKL. The CDR3 is 16 residues long. V was trimmed by 6 bases and J by 7 bases, leaving 19 bases between them. The CDR3, as DNA: TGCGCCAGCAGAGGGGGGACCCCCACGGGGAATTCACCCCTCCACTTT. This encodes CASRGGTPTGNSPLHF.

The chain carries TRBV19 and TRBJ1-5, with a weak D call TRBD1 (5 bases). V gave up 7 bases and J gave up 3 bases, with 13 bases separating them. This CDR3 is 14 amino acids long. Germline V gene data show CDR1 as LNHDA and CDR2 as SQIVND (reference sequence). CDR3 sequence (DNA): TGTGCCAGTACTGCCCGACAGATCAATCAGCCCCAGCATTTT. Encoded protein: CASTARQINQPQHF. The full variable domain, rest sourced from reference TRBV19 and TRBJ1-5, is DGGITQSPKYLFRKEGQNVTLSCEQNLNHDAMYWYRQDPGQGLRLIYYSQIVNDFQKGDIAEGYSVSREKKESFPLTVTSAQKNPTAFYLCASTARQINQPQHFGDGTRLSIL.

Regarding this clone: Distinct nucleotide sequences in the sample also encode this CDR3. This chain joins TRBV30 and TRBJ1-2; unclear D gene. Germline V lookup: CDR1 GTSNPN, CDR2 SVGIG (reference sequence). Trimming took 0 bases from V and 2 from J, leaving 7 bases between them. The CDR3 extends over 13 amino acids. The CDR3 sequence is CAWSVLSNYGYTF. The DNA of the CDR3 is TGTGCCTGGAGTGTACTCAGCAACTATGGCTACACCTTC.

V is TRBV10-3 and J is TRBJ2-3, with a tentative D call TRBD2 (6 bases). CDR1 and CDR2 from the germline V gene are ENHRY and SYGVKD. Trimming cost V 4 bases and J 5 bases, with 16 bases left between them. The CDR3 contains 15 residues. CDR3 protein: CAISGVGGLGDTQYF. The CDR3 bases are TGTGCCATCAGTGGGGTGGGAGGTCTGGGAGATACGCAGTATTTT.

The genes are TRBV6-5 and TRBJ2-1, with D possibly TRBD2 on 5 matching bases. Germline CDR1 MNHEY, CDR2 SVGAGI. This CDR3 has 16 residues. V lost 0 bases and J 10 bases, leaving 19 bases between the germline ends. The CDR3 sequence: CASSYSVGEAILEQFF. The CDR3 region has the DNA TGTGCCAGCAGTTACTCGGTGGGAGAGGCTATCTTGGAGCAGTTCTTC.

This chain links TRBV4-1 with TRBJ1-2; D unresolved. This CDR3 spans 16 amino acids. Germline V CDR1 and CDR2: MGHRA, YSYEKL. Trimming removed 3 bases at V and 2 bases at J, with 16 bases between. In nucleotides, the CDR3 is TGCGCCAGCAGCCATCCGGAATCAACAGACAACTATGGCTACACCTTC. It encodes CASSHPESTDNYGYTF.

The gene calls are TRBV9 and TRBJ2-7; perhaps TRBD1 as D (6 bases). Germline CDR1 SGDLS, CDR2 YYNGEE. Trimming pared 0 bases from V and 4 bases from J, leaving 14 bases between. CDR3 length: 15 residues. CDR3 loop: CASSVGGGVGYEQYF. CDR3 nucleotide sequence: TGTGCCAGCAGCGTAGGAGGGGGTGTGGGATACGAGCAGTACTTC.

About this clone: The sample has other DNA sequences that encode this CDR3 too. The rearrangement uses TRBV29-1 and TRBJ1-1; tentatively, D is TRBD1 (6 bases). V lost 1 base and J 3 bases, leaving 9 bases between the germline ends. The CDR3 is 13 residues long. Germline-derived CDR1 and CDR2 are SQVTM and ANQGSEA. In nucleotides, the CDR3 is TGCAGCGTTGAAGGTCAGGGGTACACTGAAGCTTTCTTT. Protein sequence: CSVEGQGYTEAFF. Using reference TRBV29-1 and TRBJ1-1 for the parts outside the CDR3, the full variable domain is SAVISQKPSRDICQRGTSLTIQCQVDSQVTMMFWYRQQPGQSLTLIATANQGSEATYESGFVIDKFPISRPNLTFSTLTVSNMSPEDSSIYLCSVEGQGYTEAFFGQGTRLTVV.

This clone was counted only a few times. In DNA, the CDR3 is TGTGCCAGTAGTCCGGAGGGGTCTGGAAATCAGCCCCAGCATTTT. Amino acids: CASSPEGSGNQPQHF. The rearrangement joins TRBV19 to TRBJ1-5, with D possibly TRBD1 on 5 matching bases. V was cut by 5 bases and J by 4 bases, with 15 bases left in between. This CDR3 contains 15 residues. Germline values: CDR1 LNHDA, CDR2 SQIVND (reference sequence).

The chain employs TRBV5-1 and TRBJ2-7; D remains ambiguous. The V gene lost 0 bases and the J gene lost 6 bases, with 7 bases spanning the gap. CDR1 and CDR2 from the germline V gene are SGHRS and YFSETQ. CDR3 size: 12 residues. DNA of the CDR3: TGCGCCAGCAGCTTGGATTCTGGCGAGCAGTACTTC. Amino acids: CASSLDSGEQYF. Looking up the rest from reference TRBV5-1 and TRBJ2-7 gives the full variable domain: KAGVTQTPRYLIKTRGQQVTLSCSPISGHRSVSWYQQTPGQGLQFLFEYFSETQRNKGNFPGRFSGRQFSNSRSEMNVSTLELGDSALYLCASSLDSGEQYFGPGTRLTVT.

V usage is TRBV27 and J usage is TRBJ2-7, with D perhaps TRBD1 (6 bases). This CDR3 spans 14 amino acids. Germline V gene sequence: CDR1 MNHEY, CDR2 SMNVEV (reference sequence). With 5 bases removed from V and 1 base from J, the gap between germline ends came to 12 bases. The CDR3 nucleotides read TGTGCCAGCAGTCCCCGACAGGCGTCCTACGAGCAGTACTTC. The encoded protein is CASSPRQASYEQYF.

The chain uses TRBV28 and TRBJ1-1; no definite D call. Trimming took off 3 bases at V and 4 bases at J, with 9 bases between the two ends. The CDR3 contains 13 residues. Germline V lookup: CDR1 MDHEN, CDR2 SYDVKM. CDR3 amino acids: CASSLMGSTEAFF. The DNA for the CDR3 is TGTGCCAGCAGTTTGATGGGAAGCACTGAAGCTTTCTTT. Full variable domain (rest looked up from reference TRBV28 and TRBJ1-1): DVKVTQSSRYLVKRTGEKVFLECVQDMDHENMFWYRQDPGLGLRLIYFSYDVKMKEKGDIPEGYSVSREKKERFSLILESASTNQTSMYLCASSLMGSTEAFFGQGTRLTVV.

The rearrangement uses TRBV9 and TRBJ2-3; possible D gene TRBD2, 5 bases. V was clipped by 0 bases and J by 6 bases, with 14 bases between them. The CDR3 is made up of 15 amino acids. Per the germline V gene, CDR1 is SGDLS and CDR2 is YYNGEE. CDR3 residues: CASSVDGRRSDTQYF. CDR3 DNA: TGTGCCAGCAGCGTAGATGGTAGGAGGTCGGATACGCAGTATTTT.

This sequence joins TRBV6-1 and TRBJ1-3; D gene unclear. The CDR3 is made up of 15 amino acids. Germline CDR1 is MNHNS and CDR2 is SASEGT. V gave up 1 base and J gave up 0 bases, with 7 bases separating them. CDR3 loop: CASSEEASSGNTIYF. The DNA of the CDR3 is TGTGCCAGCAGTGAAGAGGCCAGCTCTGGAAACACCATATATTTT.

The chain recombines TRBV6-1 with TRBJ2-1, with TRBD2 matching 7 bases. Germline assignment: CDR1 MNHNS and CDR2 SASEGT. Trimming cost V 3 bases and J 8 bases; bases outside gene matches: 13. The CDR3 is made up of 16 amino acids. CDR3 nucleotides: TGTGCCAGCAGTGATAGGGGAGGGCAGCCCGCTGATGAGCAGTTCTTC. Its protein product is CASSDRGGQPADEQFF.

A single count supports this clone. The chain uses TRBV14 and TRBJ2-2; TRBD2 matches at 8 bases. This CDR3 region has 19 residues. CDR1 is SGHDN and CDR2 is FVKESK in the germline V gene. V was pared by 0 bases and J by 4 bases, with 13 bases of the junction left unmatched. Here the CDR3 DNA reads TGTGCCAGCAGCCAAGATGTCCCCTCGACGGGAGGGGGCACCGGGGAGCTGTTTTTT. This sequence encodes CASSQDVPSTGGGTGELFF.